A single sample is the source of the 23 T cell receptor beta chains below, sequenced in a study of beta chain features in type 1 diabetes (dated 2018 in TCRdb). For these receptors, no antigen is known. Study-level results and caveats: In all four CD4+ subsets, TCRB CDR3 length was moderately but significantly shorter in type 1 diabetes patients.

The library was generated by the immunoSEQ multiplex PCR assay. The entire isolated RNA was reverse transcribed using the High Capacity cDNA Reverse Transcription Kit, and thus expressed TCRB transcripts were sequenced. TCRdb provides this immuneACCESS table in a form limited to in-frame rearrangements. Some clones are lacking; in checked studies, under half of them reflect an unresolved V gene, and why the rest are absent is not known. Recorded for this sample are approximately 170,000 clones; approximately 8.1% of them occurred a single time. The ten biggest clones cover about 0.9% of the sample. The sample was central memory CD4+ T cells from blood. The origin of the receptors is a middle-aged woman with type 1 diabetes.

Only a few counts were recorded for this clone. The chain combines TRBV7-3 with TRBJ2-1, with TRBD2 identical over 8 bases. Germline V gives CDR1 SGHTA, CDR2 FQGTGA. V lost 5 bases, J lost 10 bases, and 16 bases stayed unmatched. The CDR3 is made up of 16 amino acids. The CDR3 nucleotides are TGTGCCAGCAGCATAATGGCGGGGGGCGAAACAGGAGAGCAGTTCTTC. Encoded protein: CASSIMAGGETGEQFF. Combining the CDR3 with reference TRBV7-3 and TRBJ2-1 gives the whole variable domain GAGVSQTPSNKVTEKGKYVELRCDPISGHTALYWYRQSLGQGPEFLIYFQGTGAADDSGLPNDRFFAVRPEGSVSTLKIQRTERGDSAVYLCASSIMAGGETGEQFFGPGTRLTVL.

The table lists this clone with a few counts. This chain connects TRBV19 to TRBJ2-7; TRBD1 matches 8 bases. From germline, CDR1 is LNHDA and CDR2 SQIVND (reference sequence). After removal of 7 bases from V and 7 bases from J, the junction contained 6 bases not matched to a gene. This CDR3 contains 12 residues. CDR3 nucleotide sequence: TGTGCCAGTACCCGCGGACAGGGTGAGCAGTACTTC. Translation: CASTRGQGEQYF.

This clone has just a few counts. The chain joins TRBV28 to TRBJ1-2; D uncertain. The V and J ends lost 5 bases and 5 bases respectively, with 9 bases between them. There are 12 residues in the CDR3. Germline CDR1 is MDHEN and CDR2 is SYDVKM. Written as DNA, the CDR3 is TGTGCCAGCAGTCTAGATGGGTATGGCTACACCTTC. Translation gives CASSLDGYGYTF.

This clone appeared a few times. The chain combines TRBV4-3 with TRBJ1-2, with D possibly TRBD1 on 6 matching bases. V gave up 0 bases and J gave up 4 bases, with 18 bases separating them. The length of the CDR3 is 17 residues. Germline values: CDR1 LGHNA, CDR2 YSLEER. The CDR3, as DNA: TGCGCCAGCAGCCAAGACCCCCCTCCGGGGGGCGGCTATGGCTACACCTTC. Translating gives CASSQDPPPGGGYGYTF.

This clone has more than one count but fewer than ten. CDR3 DNA sequence: TGCGCCAGCAGCTTTACGCCGGACAGGGGTAATTCACCCCTCCACTTT. Amino acid sequence: CASSFTPDRGNSPLHF. This chain joins TRBV5-1 and TRBJ1-6; the match to TRBD1 covers 9 bases. The CDR3 extends over 16 amino acids. V lost 2 bases and J lost 6; bases outside the gene matches: 6. Germline V gene data show CDR1 as SGHRS and CDR2 as YFSETQ.

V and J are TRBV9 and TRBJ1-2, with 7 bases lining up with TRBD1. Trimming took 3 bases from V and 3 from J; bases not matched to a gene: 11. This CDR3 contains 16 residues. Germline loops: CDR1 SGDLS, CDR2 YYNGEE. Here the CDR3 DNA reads TGTGCCAGCAGCGGGGGGCCCGGGACAGAGGACTATGGCTACACCTTC. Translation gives CASSGGPGTEDYGYTF.

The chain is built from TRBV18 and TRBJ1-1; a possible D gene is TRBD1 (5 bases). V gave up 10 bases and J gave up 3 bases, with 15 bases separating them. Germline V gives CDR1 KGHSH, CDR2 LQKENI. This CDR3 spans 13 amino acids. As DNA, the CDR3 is TGTGCCACCGCCCGGGGGGGGGACACTGAAGCTTTCTTT. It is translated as CATARGGDTEAFF.

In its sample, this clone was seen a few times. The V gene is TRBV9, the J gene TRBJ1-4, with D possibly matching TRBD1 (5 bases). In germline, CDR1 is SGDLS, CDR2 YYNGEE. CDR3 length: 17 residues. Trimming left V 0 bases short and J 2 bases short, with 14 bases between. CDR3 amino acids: CASSVDGGLETNEKLFF. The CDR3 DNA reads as TGTGCCAGCAGCGTAGACGGGGGATTGGAGACTAATGAAAAACTGTTTTTT. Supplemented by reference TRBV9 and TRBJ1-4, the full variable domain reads DSGVTQTPKHLITATGQRVTLRCSPRSGDLSVYWYQQSLDQGLQFLIQYYNGEERAKGNILERFSAQQFPDLHSELNLSSLELGDSALYFCASSVDGGLETNEKLFFGSGTQLSVL.

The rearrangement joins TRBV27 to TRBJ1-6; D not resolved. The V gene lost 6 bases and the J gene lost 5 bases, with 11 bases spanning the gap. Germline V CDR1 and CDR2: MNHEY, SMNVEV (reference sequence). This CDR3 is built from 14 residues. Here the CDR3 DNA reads TGTGCCAGCAGCTGGAGCAGCAATAATTCACCCCTCCACTTT. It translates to CASSWSSNNSPLHF.

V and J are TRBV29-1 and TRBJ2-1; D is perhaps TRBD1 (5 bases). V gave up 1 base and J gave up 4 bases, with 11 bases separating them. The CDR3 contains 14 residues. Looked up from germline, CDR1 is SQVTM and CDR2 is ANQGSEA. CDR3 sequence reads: CSVEVQQAYNEQFF. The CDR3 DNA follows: TGCAGCGTTGAAGTCCAACAGGCATACAATGAGCAGTTCTTC.

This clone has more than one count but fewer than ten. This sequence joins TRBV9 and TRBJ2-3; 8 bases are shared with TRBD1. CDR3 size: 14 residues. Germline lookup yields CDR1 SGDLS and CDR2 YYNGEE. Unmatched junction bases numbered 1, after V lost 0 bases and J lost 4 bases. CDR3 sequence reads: CASSVGQGSDTQYF. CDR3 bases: TGTGCCAGCAGCGTAGGACAGGGGTCAGATACGCAGTATTTT.

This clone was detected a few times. CDR3 sequence reads: CASSLTGDWYGYTF. The CDR3 coding sequence is TGTGCCAGCAGTTTAACAGGGGATTGGTATGGCTACACCTTC. The rearrangement uses TRBV27 and TRBJ1-2; 7 bases agree with TRBD1. The CDR3 spans 14 residues. Germline CDR1 MNHEY, CDR2 SMNVEV (reference sequence). V lost 2 bases to trimming and J lost 5 bases; unmatched junction nucleotides: 5.

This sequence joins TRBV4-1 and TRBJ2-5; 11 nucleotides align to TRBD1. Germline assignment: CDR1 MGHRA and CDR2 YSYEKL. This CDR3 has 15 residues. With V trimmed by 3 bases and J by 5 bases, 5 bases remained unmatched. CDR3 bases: TGCGCCAGCAGCCAGGGACAGGGGGACGGGGAGACCCAGTACTTC. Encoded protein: CASSQGQGDGETQYF.

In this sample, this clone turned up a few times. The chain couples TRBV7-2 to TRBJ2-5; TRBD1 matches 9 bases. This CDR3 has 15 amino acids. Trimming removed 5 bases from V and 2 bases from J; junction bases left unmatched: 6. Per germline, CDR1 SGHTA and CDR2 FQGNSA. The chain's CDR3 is CASSQGQGRQETQYF. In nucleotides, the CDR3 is TGTGCCAGCAGCCAGGGACAGGGCAGACAAGAGACCCAGTACTTC.

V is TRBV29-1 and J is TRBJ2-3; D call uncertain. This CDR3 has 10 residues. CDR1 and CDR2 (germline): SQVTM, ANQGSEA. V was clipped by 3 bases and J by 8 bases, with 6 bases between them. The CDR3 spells CSVETGTQYF. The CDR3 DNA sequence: TGCAGCGTTGAGACGGGTACGCAGTATTTT.

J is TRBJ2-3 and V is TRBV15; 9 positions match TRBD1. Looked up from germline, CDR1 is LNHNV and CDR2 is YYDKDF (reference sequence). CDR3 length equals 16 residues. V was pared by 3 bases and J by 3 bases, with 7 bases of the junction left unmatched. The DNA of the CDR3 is TGTGCCACCAGCAGGGACCGGGACAGGGTGACAGATACGCAGTATTTT. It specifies CATSRDRDRVTDTQYF.

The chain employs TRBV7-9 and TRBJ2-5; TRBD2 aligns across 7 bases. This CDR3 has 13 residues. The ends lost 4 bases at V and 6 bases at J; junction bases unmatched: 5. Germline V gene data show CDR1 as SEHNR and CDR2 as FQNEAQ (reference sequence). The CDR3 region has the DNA TGTGCCAGCAGCTCGGGAGCGGGAAAGACCCAGTACTTC. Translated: CASSSGAGKTQYF. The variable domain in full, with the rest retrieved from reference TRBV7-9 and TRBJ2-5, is DTGVSQNPRHKITKRGQNVTFRCDPISEHNRLYWYRQTLGQGPEFLTYFQNEAQLEKSRLLSDRFSAERPKGSFSTLEIQRTEQGDSAMYLCASSSGAGKTQYFGPGTRLLVL.

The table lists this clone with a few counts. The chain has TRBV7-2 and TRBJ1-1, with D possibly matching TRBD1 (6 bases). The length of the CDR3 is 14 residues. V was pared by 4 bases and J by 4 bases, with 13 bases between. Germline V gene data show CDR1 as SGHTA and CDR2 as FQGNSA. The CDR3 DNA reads TGTGCCAGCAGCTCCTCCTCAGGGGCCACTGAAGCTTTCTTT. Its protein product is CASSSSSGATEAFF.

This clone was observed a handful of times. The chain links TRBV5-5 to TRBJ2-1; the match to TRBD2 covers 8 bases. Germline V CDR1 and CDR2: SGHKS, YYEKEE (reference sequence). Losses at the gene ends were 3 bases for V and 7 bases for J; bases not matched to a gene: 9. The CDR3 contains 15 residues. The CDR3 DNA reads TGTGCCAGCAGCTACACTAGCGGACTATCTAATGAGCAGTTCTTC. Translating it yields CASSYTSGLSNEQFF.

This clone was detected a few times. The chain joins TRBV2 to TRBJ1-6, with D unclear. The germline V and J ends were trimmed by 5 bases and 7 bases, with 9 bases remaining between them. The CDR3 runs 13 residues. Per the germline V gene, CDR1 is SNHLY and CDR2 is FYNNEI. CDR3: CASSPTGNSPLHF. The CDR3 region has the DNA TGTGCCAGCAGTCCGACCGGGAATTCACCCCTCCACTTT.

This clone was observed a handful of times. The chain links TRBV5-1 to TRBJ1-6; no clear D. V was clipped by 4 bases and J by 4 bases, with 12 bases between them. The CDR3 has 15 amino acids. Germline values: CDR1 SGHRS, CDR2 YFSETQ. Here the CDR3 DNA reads TGCGCCAGCAGCCCTACGACCGGGTATAATTCACCCCTCCACTTT. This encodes CASSPTTGYNSPLHF.

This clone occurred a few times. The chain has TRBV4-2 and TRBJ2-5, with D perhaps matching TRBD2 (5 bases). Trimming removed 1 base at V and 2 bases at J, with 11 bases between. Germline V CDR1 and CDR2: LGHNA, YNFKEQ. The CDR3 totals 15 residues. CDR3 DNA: TGTGCCAGCAGCCAAGGAGGCGAGCGGCAAGAGACCCAGTACTTC. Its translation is CASSQGGERQETQYF.

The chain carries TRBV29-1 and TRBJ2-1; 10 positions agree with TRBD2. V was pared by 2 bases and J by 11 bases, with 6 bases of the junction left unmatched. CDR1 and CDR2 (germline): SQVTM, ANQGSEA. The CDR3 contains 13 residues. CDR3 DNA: TGCAGCGTTGAAACTAGCGGGATTTCGAAGCAGTTCTTC. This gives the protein CSVETSGISKQFF.